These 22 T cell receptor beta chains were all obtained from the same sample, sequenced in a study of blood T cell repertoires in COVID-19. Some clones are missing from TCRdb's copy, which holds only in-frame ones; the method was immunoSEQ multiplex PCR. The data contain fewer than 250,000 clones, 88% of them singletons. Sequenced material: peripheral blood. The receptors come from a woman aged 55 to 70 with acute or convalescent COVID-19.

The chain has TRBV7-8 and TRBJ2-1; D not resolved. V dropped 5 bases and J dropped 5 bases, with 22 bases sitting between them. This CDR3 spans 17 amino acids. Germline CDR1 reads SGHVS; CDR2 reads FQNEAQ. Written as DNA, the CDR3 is TGTGCCAGCAGCCCGCCCCTCCGTGAAGCGACGAACAATGAGCAGTTCTTC. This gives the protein CASSPPLREATNNEQFF.

CDR3 in amino acids: CAWSVLTGTGELFF. CDR3 coding DNA: TGTGCCTGGAGTGTACTTACGGGGACCGGGGAGCTGTTTTTT. The V gene is TRBV30, the J gene TRBJ2-2; D perhaps matches TRBD2 (5 bases). V lost 0 bases and J 5 bases, leaving 10 bases between the germline ends. Germline CDR1 reads GTSNPN; CDR2 reads SVGIG (reference sequence). This CDR3 spans 14 amino acids.

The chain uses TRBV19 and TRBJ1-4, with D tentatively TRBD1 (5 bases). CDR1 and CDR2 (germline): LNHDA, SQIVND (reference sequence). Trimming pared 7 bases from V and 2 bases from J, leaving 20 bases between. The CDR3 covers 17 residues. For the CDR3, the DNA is TGTGCCAGTAATCGTCTAACATTGCGGGGGACTAATGAAAAACTGTTTTTT. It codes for CASNRLTLRGTNEKLFF. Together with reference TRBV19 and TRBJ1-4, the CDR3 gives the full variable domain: DGGITQSPKYLFRKEGQNVTLSCEQNLNHDAMYWYRQDPGQGLRLIYYSQIVNDFQKGDIAEGYSVSREKKESFPLTVTSAQKNPTAFYLCASNRLTLRGTNEKLFFGSGTQLSVL.

The CDR3 DNA sequence: TGTGCCTGGAGGGCAGGGGGAGCGAACACCGGGGAGCTGTTTTTT. Its protein is CAWRAGGANTGELFF. The genes are TRBV30 and TRBJ2-2; TRBD1 matches 7 bases. V shed 3 bases, J shed 0 bases, and the junction held 4 bases outside the gene matches. The CDR3 consists of 15 residues. Germline V CDR1 and CDR2: GTSNPN, SVGIG (reference sequence).

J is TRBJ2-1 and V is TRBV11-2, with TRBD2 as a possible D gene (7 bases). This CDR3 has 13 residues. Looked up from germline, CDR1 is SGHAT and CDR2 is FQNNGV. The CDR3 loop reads CAAGARSYNEQFF. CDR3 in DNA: TGTGCTGCGGGGGCCCGCTCCTACAATGAGCAGTTCTTC.

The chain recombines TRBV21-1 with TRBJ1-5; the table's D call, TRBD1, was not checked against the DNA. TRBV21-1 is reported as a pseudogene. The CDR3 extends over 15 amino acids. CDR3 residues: CASTQTGHTNQPQHF. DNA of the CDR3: TGTGCCAGCACCCAGACGGGACATACAAATCAGCCCCAGCATTTT.

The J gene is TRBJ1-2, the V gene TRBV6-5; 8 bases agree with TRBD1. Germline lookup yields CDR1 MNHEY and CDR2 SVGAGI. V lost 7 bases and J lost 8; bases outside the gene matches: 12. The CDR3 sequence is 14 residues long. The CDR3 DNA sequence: TGTGCCAGCACCCCGGGACAGGTACTATACGGCTACACCTTC. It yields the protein CASTPGQVLYGYTF.

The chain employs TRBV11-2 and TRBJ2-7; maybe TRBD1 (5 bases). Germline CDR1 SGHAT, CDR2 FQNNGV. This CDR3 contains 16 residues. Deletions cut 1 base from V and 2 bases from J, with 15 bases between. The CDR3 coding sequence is TGTGCCAGCAGCTTAGCTTTGGGGCAACAACCCTACGAGCAGTACTTC. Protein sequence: CASSLALGQQPYEQYF.

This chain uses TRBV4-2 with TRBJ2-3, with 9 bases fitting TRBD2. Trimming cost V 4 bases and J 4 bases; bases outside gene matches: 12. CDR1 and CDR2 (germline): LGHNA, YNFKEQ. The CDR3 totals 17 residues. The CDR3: CASSPFGAGGTADTQYF. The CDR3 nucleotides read TGTGCCAGCAGCCCCTTTGGGGCGGGAGGGACGGCAGATACGCAGTATTTT.

CDR3 in amino acids: CAWSPGVANQPQHF. CDR3 bases: TGTGCCTGGAGTCCAGGGGTGGCAAATCAGCCCCAGCATTTT. The J gene is TRBJ1-5, the V gene TRBV30; maybe TRBD1 (6 bases). Germline assignment: CDR1 GTSNPN and CDR2 SVGIG (reference sequence). V dropped 2 bases and J dropped 4 bases, with 12 bases sitting between them. The CDR3 is 14 amino acids. The entire variable domain, with the rest obtained from reference TRBV30 and TRBJ1-5, is as follows: SQTIHQWPATLVQPVGSPLSLECTVEGTSNPNLYWYRQAAGRGLQLLFYSVGIGQISSEVPQNLSASRPQDRQFILSSKKLLLSDSGFYLCAWSPGVANQPQHFGDGTRLSIL.

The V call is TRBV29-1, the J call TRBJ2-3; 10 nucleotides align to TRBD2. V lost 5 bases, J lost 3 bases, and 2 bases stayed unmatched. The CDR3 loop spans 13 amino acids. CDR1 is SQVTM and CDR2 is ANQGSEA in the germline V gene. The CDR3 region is CSVTSGTTDTQYF. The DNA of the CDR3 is TGCAGCGTTACTAGCGGGACAACAGATACGCAGTATTTT.

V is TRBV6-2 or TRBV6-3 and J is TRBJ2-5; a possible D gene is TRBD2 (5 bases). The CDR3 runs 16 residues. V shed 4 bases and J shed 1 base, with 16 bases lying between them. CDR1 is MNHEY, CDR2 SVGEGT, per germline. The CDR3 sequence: CASSSFPRASQETQYF. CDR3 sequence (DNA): TGTGCCAGCAGTTCATTCCCGAGGGCTAGCCAAGAGACCCAGTACTTC.

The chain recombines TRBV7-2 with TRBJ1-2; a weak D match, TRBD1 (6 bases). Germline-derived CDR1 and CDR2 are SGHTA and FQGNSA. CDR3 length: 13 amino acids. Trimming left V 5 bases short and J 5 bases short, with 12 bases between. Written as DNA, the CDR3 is TGTGCCAGCAGCGCACAGGGACGTTATGGCTACACCTTC. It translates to CASSAQGRYGYTF. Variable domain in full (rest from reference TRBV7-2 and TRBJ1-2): GAGVSQSPSNKVTEKGKDVELRCDPISGHTALYWYRQSLGQGLEFLIYFQGNSAPDKSGLPSDRFSAERTGGSVSTLTIQRTQQEDSAVYLCASSAQGRYGYTFGSGTRLTVV.

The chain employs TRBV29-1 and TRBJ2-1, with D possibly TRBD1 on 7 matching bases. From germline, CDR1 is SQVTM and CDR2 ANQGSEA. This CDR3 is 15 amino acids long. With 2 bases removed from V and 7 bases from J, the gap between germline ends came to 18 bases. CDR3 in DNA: TGCAGCGTTGAATTATCAGGGGGGTTTTTAAATGAGCAGTTCTTC. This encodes CSVELSGGFLNEQFF.

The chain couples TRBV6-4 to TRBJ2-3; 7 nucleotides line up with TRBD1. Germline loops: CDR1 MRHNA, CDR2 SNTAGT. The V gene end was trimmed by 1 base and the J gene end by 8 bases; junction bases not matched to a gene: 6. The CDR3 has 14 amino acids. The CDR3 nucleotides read TGTGCCAGCAGTGACTTAGGGGGCCCCACTACGCAGTATTTT. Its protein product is CASSDLGGPTTQYF.

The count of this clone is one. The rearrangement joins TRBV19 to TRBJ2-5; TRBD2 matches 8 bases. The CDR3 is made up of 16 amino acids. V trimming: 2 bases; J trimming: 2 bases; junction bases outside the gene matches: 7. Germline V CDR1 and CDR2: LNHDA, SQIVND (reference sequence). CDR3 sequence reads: CASSIRGGNLQETQYF. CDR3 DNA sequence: TGTGCCAGTAGTATACGGGGGGGAAACTTACAAGAGACCCAGTACTTC.

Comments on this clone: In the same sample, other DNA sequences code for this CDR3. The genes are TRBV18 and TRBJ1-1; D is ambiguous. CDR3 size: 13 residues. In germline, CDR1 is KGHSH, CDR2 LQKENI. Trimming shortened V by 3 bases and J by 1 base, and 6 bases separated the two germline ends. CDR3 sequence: CASSPPGNTEAFF. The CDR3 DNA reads TGTGCCAGCTCACCGCCAGGGAACACTGAAGCTTTCTTT.

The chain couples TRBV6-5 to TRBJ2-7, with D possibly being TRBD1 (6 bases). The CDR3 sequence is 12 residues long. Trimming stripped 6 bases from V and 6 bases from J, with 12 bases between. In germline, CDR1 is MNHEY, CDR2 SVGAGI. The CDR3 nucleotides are TGTGCCAGCAGCCGAACAGGGCTCGAGCAGTACTTC. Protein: CASSRTGLEQYF.

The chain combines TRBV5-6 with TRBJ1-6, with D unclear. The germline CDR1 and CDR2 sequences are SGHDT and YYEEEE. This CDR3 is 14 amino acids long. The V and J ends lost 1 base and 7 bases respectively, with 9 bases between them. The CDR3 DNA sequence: TGTGCCAGCAGCTTGATTCGGGGAAATTCACCCCTCCACTTT. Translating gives CASSLIRGNSPLHF.

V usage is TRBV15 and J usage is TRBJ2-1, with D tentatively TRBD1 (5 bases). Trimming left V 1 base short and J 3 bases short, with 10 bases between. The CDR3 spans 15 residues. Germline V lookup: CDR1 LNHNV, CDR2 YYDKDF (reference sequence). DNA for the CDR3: TGTGCCACCAGCAGAGGTCAGGGTTTCTACAATGAGCAGTTCTTC. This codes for CATSRGQGFYNEQFF.

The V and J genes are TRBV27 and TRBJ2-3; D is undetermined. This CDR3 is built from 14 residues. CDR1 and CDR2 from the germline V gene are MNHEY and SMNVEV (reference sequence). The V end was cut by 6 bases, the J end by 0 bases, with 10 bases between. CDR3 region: CASRTTTSTDTQYF. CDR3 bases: TGTGCCAGCAGAACCACGACTAGCACAGATACGCAGTATTTT.

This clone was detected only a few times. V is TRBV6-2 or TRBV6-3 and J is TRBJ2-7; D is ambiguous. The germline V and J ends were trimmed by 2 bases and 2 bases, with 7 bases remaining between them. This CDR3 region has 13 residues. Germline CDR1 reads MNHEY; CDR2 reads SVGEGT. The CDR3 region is CASSYHTAYEQYF. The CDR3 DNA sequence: TGTGCCAGCAGTTACCACACCGCCTACGAGCAGTACTTC.